The sample holds many counts of the clone carrying this TCR beta chain. Its target is unknown. The data were taken from a study of blood T cells in healthy people across ages. The CDR3 has 11 amino acids. Germline V gene data show CDR1 as MDHEN and CDR2 as SYDVKM. V was pared by 7 bases and J by 9 bases, with 10 bases between. Findings and caveats of the study: Diversity was higher, and naive CD4+ cells more numerous, in long-lived donors than in aged donors.

PCR was performed a second time for about 6 to 12 cycles using a sample-barcoded 5' primer and a J-beta primer mix. TCRdb redid the calling of the 5' RACE reads with MiXCR, one entry per CDR3 protein. The sample records 800,000 or so distinct CDR3 sequences, around 45% being singletons. The receptor was isolated from an elderly man in good health. Sequenced material: blood. V usage is TRBV28 and J usage is TRBJ2-4; TRBD1 is a possible D gene (5 bases). The CDR3 DNA reads as TGTGCCAGCATCCAGGGAACCATTCAGTACTTC. It translates to CASIQGTIQYF.